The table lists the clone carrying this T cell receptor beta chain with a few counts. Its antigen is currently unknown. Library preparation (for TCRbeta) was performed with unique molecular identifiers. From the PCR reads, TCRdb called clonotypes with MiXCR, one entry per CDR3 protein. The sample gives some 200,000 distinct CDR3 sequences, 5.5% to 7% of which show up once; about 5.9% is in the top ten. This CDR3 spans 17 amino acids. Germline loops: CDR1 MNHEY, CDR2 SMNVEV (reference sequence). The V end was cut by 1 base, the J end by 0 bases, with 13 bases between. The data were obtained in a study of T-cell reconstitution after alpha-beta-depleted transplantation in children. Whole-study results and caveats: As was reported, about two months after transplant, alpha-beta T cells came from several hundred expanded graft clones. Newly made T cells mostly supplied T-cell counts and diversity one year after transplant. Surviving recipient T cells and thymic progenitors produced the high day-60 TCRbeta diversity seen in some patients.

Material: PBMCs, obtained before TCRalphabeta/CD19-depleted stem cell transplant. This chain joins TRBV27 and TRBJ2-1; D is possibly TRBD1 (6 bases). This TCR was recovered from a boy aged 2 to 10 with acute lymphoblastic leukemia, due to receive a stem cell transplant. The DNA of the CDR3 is TGTGCCAGCAGTTTATTCCCAGGGACAAGCTCCTACAATGAGCAGTTCTTC. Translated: CASSLFPGTSSYNEQFF.